The 12 T cell receptor beta chains presented below share a single source sample, sequenced in a study of monozygotic twins with inflammatory bowel disease. TCRdb re-called the 5' RACE reads and gives one entry per CDR3 protein, without DNA. The sample data list roughly 150,000 distinct CDR3 sequences. What was sequenced was blood. The receptor set was obtained from a human donor with ulcerative colitis or Crohn's disease, or a healthy co-twin of an affected twin (not recorded which).

CDR3 sequence: CASSSLPSYGSGANVLTF. The chain links TRBV7-6 to TRBJ2-6; the D call of TRBD2 rests on TCRdb alone, since no DNA is present to check it. CDR1 is SGHVS, CDR2 FNYEAQ, per germline. The CDR3 sequence is 18 residues long.

The chain combines TRBV4-2 with TRBJ2-7; TCRdb's D call, TRBD1, is unchecked because there is no DNA. Germline CDR1 is LGHNA and CDR2 is YNFKEQ. CDR3 size: 15 residues. The CDR3 protein is CASSQDRGTLYEQYF.

The chain employs TRBV12-5 and TRBJ1-5; TCRdb's D call of TRBD1 is untestable without DNA. The CDR3 length is 19 residues. Germline CDR1 is LGHNT and CDR2 is FRNRAP. This CDR3 reads CASGLVLDGTGVLNQPQHF.

J is TRBJ2-1 and V is TRBV12-3 or TRBV12-4; TCRdb designates TRBD1, a call that cannot be tested without DNA. The CDR3 sequence is 14 residues long. The CDR3 sequence: CASNLGQSYNEQFF.

The chain uses TRBV12-3 or TRBV12-4 and TRBJ2-1; without DNA, the TCRdb call of TRBD1 cannot be checked. The CDR3 has 14 residues. This chain's CDR3 is CASFLTGRNNEQFF.

This chain links TRBV6-1 with TRBJ1-4; the TRBD1 assignment by TCRdb is unverifiable without DNA. The germline CDR1 and CDR2 sequences are MNHNS and SASEGT. There are 13 residues in the CDR3. CDR3: CASSDPSQEKLFF.

The rearrangement uses TRBV7-9 and TRBJ2-7; checking the TCRdb D call of TRBD1 is not possible without DNA. The CDR3 extends over 14 amino acids. Germline-derived CDR1 and CDR2 are SEHNR and FQNEAQ (reference sequence). Here the CDR3 reads CASSSSLGSYEQYF.

J is TRBJ2-3 and V is TRBV19; TCRdb lists TRBD2, though no DNA is available to test this call. The CDR3 length is 15 residues. Germline V lookup: CDR1 LNHDA, CDR2 SQIVND (reference sequence). The CDR3 sequence is CASRDPGLSTDTQYF.

The V gene is TRBV18, the J gene TRBJ2-3; TCRdb's D call of TRBD2 is untestable without DNA. This CDR3 comprises 15 residues. Germline V gene sequence: CDR1 KGHSH, CDR2 LQKENI. This chain's CDR3 is CASSPGLAGTDTQYF.

CDR3 loop: CASSLPSGGTYNEQFF. The V call is TRBV3-1, the J call TRBJ2-1; TCRdb lists TRBD2, though no DNA is available to test this call. This CDR3 spans 16 amino acids. Looked up from germline, CDR1 is LGHDT and CDR2 is YNNKEL (reference sequence).

The chain is built from TRBV7-2 and TRBJ1-4; TCRdb's D gene call, TRBD1, goes unchecked for lack of DNA. The CDR3 totals 14 residues. The germline V gene has CDR1 SGHTA and CDR2 FQGNSA. CDR3 region: CASSRTGPNEKLFF.

The gene calls are TRBV10-3 and TRBJ2-5. Germline lookup yields CDR1 ENHRY and CDR2 SYGVKD. The CDR3 contains 13 residues. The CDR3: CAISGGNQETQYF.